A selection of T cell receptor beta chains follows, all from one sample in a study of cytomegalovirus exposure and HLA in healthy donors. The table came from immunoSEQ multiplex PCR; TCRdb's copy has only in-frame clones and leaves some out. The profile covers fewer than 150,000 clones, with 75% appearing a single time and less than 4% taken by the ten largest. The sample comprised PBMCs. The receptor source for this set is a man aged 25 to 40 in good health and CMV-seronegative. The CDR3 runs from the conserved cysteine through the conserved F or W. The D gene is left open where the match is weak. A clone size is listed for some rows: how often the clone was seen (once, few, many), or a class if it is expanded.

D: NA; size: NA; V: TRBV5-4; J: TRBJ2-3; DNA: TGTGCCAGCAGCCCTCGGGCGGGGCCCGGCACAGATACGCAGTATTTT; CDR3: CASSPRAGPGTDTQYF
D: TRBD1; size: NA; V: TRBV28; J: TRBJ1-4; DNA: TGTGCCAGCAGTGGGGCAGGGGGCCTGAAGGAAAAACTGTTTTTT; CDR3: CASSGAGGLKEKLFF
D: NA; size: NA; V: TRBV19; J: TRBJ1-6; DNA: TGTGCCAGTACCTCCAGCGTTTCCTATAATTCACCCCTCCACTTT; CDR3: CASTSSVSYNSPLHF
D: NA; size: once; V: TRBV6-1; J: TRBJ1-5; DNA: TGTGCCAGCAGTGAAGGAACAGGGTTTTGGAATCAGCCCCAGCATTTT; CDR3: CASSEGTGFWNQPQHF
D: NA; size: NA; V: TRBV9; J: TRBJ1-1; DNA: TGTGCCAGCAGCTCAAGACATGGGCTTGAAGCTTTCTTT; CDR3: CASSSRHGLEAFF
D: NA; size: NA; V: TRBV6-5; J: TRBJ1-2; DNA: TGTGCCAGCAGGCTTGGGGAGGGGAGAGGCTACACCTTC; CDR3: CASRLGEGRGYTF
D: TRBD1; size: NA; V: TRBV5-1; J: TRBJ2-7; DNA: TGCGCCAGCAGCTTTAAGACAGGGGCCTCCTACGAGCAGTACTTC; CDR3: CASSFKTGASYEQYF
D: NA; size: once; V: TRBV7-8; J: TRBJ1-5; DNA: TGTGCCAGCAGCTACGAAGGGGGTCAGCCCCAGCATTTT; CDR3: CASSYEGGQPQHF
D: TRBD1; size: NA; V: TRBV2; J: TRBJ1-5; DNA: TGTGCCAGCAGTGAAGGGACAGGGGGCCTCCAGCCCCAGCATTTT; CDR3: CASSEGTGGLQPQHF
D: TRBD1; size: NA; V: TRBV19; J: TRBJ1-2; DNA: TGTGCCAGTAAGGAGGGACAGGGGTTTGGCTACACCTTC; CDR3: CASKEGQGFGYTF
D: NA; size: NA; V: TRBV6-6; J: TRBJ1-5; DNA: TGTGCCAGCAGTTACGAGAGTCAGCCCCAGCATTTT; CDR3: CASSYESQPQHF
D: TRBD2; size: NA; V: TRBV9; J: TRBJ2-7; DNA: TGTGCCAGCAGCGTAGCCGGGACTAGCGGGTTGAATGGGCAGTACTTC; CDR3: CASSVAGTSGLNGQYF
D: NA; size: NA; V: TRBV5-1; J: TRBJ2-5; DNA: TGCGCCAGCAGCTTTGAGGACACGACTGAAAAGCAGTACTTC; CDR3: CASSFEDTTEKQYF
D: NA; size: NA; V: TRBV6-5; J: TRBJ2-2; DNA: TGTGCCAGCAGTTTACGCGGGTCCGGGGAGCTGTTTTTT; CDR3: CASSLRGSGELFF
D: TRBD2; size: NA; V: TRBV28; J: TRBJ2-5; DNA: TGTGCCAGCAGTTTCGGGGGGGAGAAGACCCAGTACTTC; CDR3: CASSFGGEKTQYF
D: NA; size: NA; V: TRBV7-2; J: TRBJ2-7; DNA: TGTGCCAGCAGTCCCGACCCAGGTGCCGAGCAGTACTTC; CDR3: CASSPDPGAEQYF
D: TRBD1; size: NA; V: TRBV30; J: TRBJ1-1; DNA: TGTGCCTCCGGGACAGGGAACACTGAAGCTTTCTTT; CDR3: CASGTGNTEAFF
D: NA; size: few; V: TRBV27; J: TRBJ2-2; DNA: TGTGCCAGCAGTTTAGGGCGGTTCCGGGACTCCTTTCGAGGCGGGGAGCTGTTTTTT; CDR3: CASSLGRFRDSFRGGELFF
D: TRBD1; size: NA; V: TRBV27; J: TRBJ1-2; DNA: TGTGCCAGCAGTGCACGAGGGACAGGGGGCGGTTATAAATGCACCTTC; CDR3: CASSARGTGGGYKCTF
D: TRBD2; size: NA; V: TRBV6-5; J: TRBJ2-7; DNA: TGTGCCAGCGGTGCGGGAGGGCTTGGCTACGAGCAGTACTTC; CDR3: CASGAGGLGYEQYF
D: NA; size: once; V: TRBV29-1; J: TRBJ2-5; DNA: TGCAGCGTGGGTGGGGGCGGGGAGACCCAGTACTTC; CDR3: CSVGGGGETQYF
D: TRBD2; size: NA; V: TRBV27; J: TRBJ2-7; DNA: TGTGCCAGCAGTCCATGGGCTAGCGGGAGGGCCGCCTACGAGCAGTACTTC; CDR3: CASSPWASGRAAYEQYF
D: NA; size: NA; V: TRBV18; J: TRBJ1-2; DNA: TGTGCCAGCTCACCCTCCGGAGGAGAAAATGGCTACACCTTC; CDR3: CASSPSGGENGYTF
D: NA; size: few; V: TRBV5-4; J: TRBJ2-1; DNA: TGTGCCAGCAGCTTGCTATCGAACAGGCTCTACAATGAGCAGTTCTTC; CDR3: CASSLLSNRLYNEQFF
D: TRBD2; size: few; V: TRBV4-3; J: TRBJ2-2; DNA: TGCGCCAGCAGCCCCTCCCCTAGCGGGATGGGTAATGTCGGGGAGCTGTTTTTT; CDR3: CASSPSPSGMGNVGELFF
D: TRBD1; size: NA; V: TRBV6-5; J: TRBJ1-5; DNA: TGTGCCAGCAGTCAAGACAGGGATCAGCCCCAGCATTTT; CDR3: CASSQDRDQPQHF
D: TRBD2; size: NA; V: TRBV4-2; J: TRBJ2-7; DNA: TGTGCCAGCAGCCGAGAACTTGGGACTAGCGGGGTCAGCTCCTACGAGCAGTACTTC; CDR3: CASSRELGTSGVSSYEQYF
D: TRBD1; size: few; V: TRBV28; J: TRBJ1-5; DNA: TGTGCCAGCAGAGGGGACAGGGCCTCGAATCAGCCCCAGCATTTT; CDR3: CASRGDRASNQPQHF
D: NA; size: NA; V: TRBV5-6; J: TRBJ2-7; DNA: TGTGCCAGCAGCTTGGACAGTCCCTACGAGCAGTACTTC; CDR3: CASSLDSPYEQYF
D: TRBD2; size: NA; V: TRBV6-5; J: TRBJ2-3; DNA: TGTGCCAGCAGTTACAGCCTAGCGGTCACAGATACGCAGTATTTT; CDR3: CASSYSLAVTDTQYF
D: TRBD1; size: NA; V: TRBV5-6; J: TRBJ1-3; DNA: TGTGCCAGCAGCTTCCTATTGTGGGACAGGGGCGACGGAAACACCATATATTTT; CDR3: CASSFLLWDRGDGNTIYF
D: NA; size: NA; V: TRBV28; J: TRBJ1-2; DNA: TGTGCCAGCACCTGGGGGGGACGTCCTGGCTACACCTTC; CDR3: CASTWGGRPGYTF
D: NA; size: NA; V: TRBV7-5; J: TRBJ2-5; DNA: TGTGCCGGAACAGACAGGGAGCGACAAGAGACCCAGTACTTC; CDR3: CAGTDRERQETQYF
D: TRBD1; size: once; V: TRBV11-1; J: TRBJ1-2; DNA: TGTGCCAGCAGCCTCAGGACAGGGGCCCACTATGGCTACACCTTC; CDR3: CASSLRTGAHYGYTF
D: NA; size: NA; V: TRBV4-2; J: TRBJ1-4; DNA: TGTGCCAGCAGTCAAGAACAGGATTTTAAATCAGGTGAAAAACTGTTTTTT; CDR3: CASSQEQDFKSGEKLFF
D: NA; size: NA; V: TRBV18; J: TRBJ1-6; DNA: TGTGCCAGCTCCCCTCGAATCGGGGAGGGACGGTCACCCCTCCACTTT; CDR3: CASSPRIGEGRSPLHF
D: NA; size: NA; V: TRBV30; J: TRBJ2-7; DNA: TGTGCCTGGGACCGACAGGTATCCTCCTCCTACGAGCAGTACTTC; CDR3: CAWDRQVSSSYEQYF
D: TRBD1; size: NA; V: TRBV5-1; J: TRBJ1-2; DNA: TGCGCCAGCAGCTTCCGCTCAGGGACAGGGGGAGGCTACACCTTC; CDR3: CASSFRSGTGGGYTF
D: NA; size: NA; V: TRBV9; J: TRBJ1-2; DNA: TGTGCCAGCAGCGTCACAGGGAATAAGATCTATGGCTACACCTTC; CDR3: CASSVTGNKIYGYTF
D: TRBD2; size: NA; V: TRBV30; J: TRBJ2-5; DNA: TGTGCCTGGAGTAGCGGGGTCCAAGAGACCCAGTACTTC; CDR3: CAWSSGVQETQYF
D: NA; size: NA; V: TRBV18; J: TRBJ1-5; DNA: TGTGCCAGCTCACCTACCGGGGATCAGCCCCAGCATTTT; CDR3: CASSPTGDQPQHF